The next 21 T cell receptor beta chains were all read from a single sample in a study of long-term antiretroviral therapy in people with HIV. At the survey level, the v3.0 immunoSEQ assay was run. Here immunoSEQ multiplex PCR was the method, and the copy in TCRdb shows in-frame clones only, minus some. The data contain 15,000 to 20,000 clones, roughly 84% of them singletons. This specimen was unsorted PBMCs, taken 0.9 years after starting antiretroviral therapy. Receptors originate from a man aged 18 to 35 with HIV.

The chain carries TRBV28 and TRBJ1-4; D not resolved. Germline values: CDR1 MDHEN, CDR2 SYDVKM. The V end was cut by 2 bases, the J end by 8 bases, with 6 bases between. The length of the CDR3 is 12 residues. As DNA, the CDR3 is TGTGCCAGCAGTTTAATCGAGGAAAAACTGTTTTTT. Encoded protein: CASSLIEEKLFF. Combining the CDR3 with reference TRBV28 and TRBJ1-4 gives the whole variable domain DVKVTQSSRYLVKRTGEKVFLECVQDMDHENMFWYRQDPGLGLRLIYFSYDVKMKEKGDIPEGYSVSREKKERFSLILESASTNQTSMYLCASSLIEEKLFFGSGTQLSVL.

This clone turned up a few times. The J gene is TRBJ2-5, the V gene TRBV6-1; 7 bases align to TRBD2. With 7 bases clipped from V and 3 bases from J, the junction kept 11 bases outside the gene matches. The CDR3 consists of 15 residues. Germline V gene data show CDR1 as MNHNS and CDR2 as SASEGT. The CDR3 DNA follows: TGTGCCAGCAATCTAGGGAGGGTCCACGAAGAGACCCAGTACTTC. Protein sequence: CASNLGRVHEETQYF.

This chain links TRBV28 with TRBJ1-1; no clear D gene. This CDR3 region has 13 residues. Germline CDR1 and CDR2: MDHEN and SYDVKM. V was cut by 7 bases and J by 1 base, with 10 bases left in between. The CDR3 DNA reads as TGTGCCAGCATGGAGGCCGCGAACACTGAAGCTTTCTTT. Encoded protein: CASMEAANTEAFF. Based on the CDR3 plus reference TRBV28 and TRBJ1-1, the full variable domain is DVKVTQSSRYLVKRTGEKVFLECVQDMDHENMFWYRQDPGLGLRLIYFSYDVKMKEKGDIPEGYSVSREKKERFSLILESASTNQTSMYLCASMEAANTEAFFGQGTRLTVV.

This clone turned up a few times. V usage is TRBV10-1 and J usage is TRBJ2-7; TRBD1 is a possible D gene (6 bases). The length of the CDR3 is 13 residues. V was clipped by 6 bases and J by 3 bases, with 12 bases between them. Germline lookup yields CDR1 WNHNN and CDR2 SYGVQD (reference sequence). The CDR3 loop reads CASSRDNDYEQYF. DNA for the CDR3: TGCGCCAGCAGCCGGGACAACGACTACGAGCAGTACTTC.

The V call is TRBV5-4, the J call TRBJ2-7, with 9 bases that match TRBD2. V lost 0 bases, J lost 6 bases, and 7 bases stayed unmatched. The CDR3 covers 15 residues. Germline V gene lookup returns CDR1 SGHNT and CDR2 YYREEE (reference sequence). The CDR3 sequence: CASSLAGRGGAEQYF. The CDR3 DNA reads TGTGCCAGCAGCTTGGCCGGGCGGGGGGGCGCCGAGCAGTACTTC. Drawing the rest from reference TRBV5-4 and TRBJ2-7, the complete variable domain is ETGVTQSPTHLIKTRGQQVTLRCSSQSGHNTVSWYQQALGQGPQFIFQYYREEENGRGNFPPRFSGLQFPNYSSELNVNALELDDSALYLCASSLAGRGGAEQYFGPGTRLTVT.

The chain recombines TRBV27 with TRBJ1-1; D unresolved. The CDR3 has 18 amino acids. Germline assignment: CDR1 MNHEY and CDR2 SMNVEV (reference sequence). The V end was cut by 2 bases, the J end by 2 bases, with 21 bases between. CDR3: CASSLPLPGRAENTEAFF. In DNA, the CDR3 is TGTGCCAGCAGTTTACCCCTGCCCGGAAGGGCTGAAAACACTGAAGCTTTCTTT.

This rearrangement joins TRBV14 to TRBJ1-4; D gene uncertain. Trimming stripped 1 base from V and 4 bases from J, with 10 bases between. Per the germline V gene, CDR1 is SGHDN and CDR2 is FVKESK. The CDR3 length is 15 residues. CDR3 in amino acids: CASSQGSALNEKLFF. For the CDR3, the DNA is TGTGCCAGCAGCCAAGGTTCCGCACTTAATGAAAAACTGTTTTTT.

J is TRBJ2-1 and V is TRBV15; D could derive from TRBD1 or TRBD2 (5 bases each). From germline, CDR1 is LNHNV and CDR2 YYDKDF (reference sequence). V was clipped by 4 bases and J by 4 bases, with 20 bases between them. This CDR3 has 17 residues. For the CDR3, the DNA is TGTGCCACCAGCACCTTCAGCTCAGGGACGACTTACAATGAGCAGTTCTTC. This gives the protein CATSTFSSGTTYNEQFF.

The chain carries TRBV5-1 and TRBJ2-1; 9 nucleotides agree with TRBD2. This CDR3 has 16 residues. From germline, CDR1 is SGHRS and CDR2 YFSETQ. V shed 2 bases, J shed 3 bases, and the junction held 6 bases outside the gene matches. CDR3 coding DNA: TGCGCCAGCAGCTTACCAAGCGGGGGGAACTACAATGAGCAGTTCTTC. Protein product: CASSLPSGGNYNEQFF.

V usage is TRBV7-2 and J usage is TRBJ1-4; 11 bases match TRBD1. Germline lookup yields CDR1 SGHTA and CDR2 FQGNSA. V trimming: 1 base; J trimming: 5 bases; junction bases outside the gene matches: 6. This CDR3 spans 17 amino acids. CDR3 coding DNA: TGTGCCAGCAGCTTAGTCCCGGGACAGGGGGGGAATGAAAAACTGTTTTTT. Its translation is CASSLVPGQGGNEKLFF.

This clone was recorded a few times. The chain uses TRBV5-6 and TRBJ1-2; the D gene is possibly TRBD1 (5 bases). The CDR3 extends over 15 amino acids. Germline V gene lookup returns CDR1 SGHDT and CDR2 YYEEEE. V dropped 4 bases and J dropped 2 bases, with 15 bases sitting between them. The CDR3 region is CASSLGVNFNYGYTF. Here the CDR3 DNA reads TGTGCCAGCAGCCTGGGGGTAAACTTCAACTATGGCTACACCTTC.

This clone has more than one count but fewer than ten. The genes are TRBV7-8 and TRBJ1-1; TRBD1 might be the D (6 bases). Between the trimmed V and J ends, which lost 3 bases and 7 bases, there was a span of 9 bases. The CDR3 has 12 amino acids. CDR1 and CDR2 from the germline V gene are SGHVS and FQNEAQ. CDR3 sequence reads: CASSFGQIEAFF. The CDR3 DNA reads as TGTGCCAGCAGCTTTGGACAGATTGAAGCTTTCTTT.

This chain connects TRBV5-1 to TRBJ2-7, with a possible D match to TRBD1 (6 bases). Trimming removed 2 bases from V and 4 bases from J, with 19 bases in between. The germline V gene has CDR1 SGHRS and CDR2 YFSETQ. This CDR3 is built from 16 residues. CDR3 sequence (DNA): TGCGCCAGCAGCTTCAATTTCGTACAGGGTAAATACGAGCAGTACTTC. This encodes CASSFNFVQGKYEQYF.

J is TRBJ1-1 and V is TRBV7-9, with D possibly TRBD1 on 6 matching bases. The V end lost 5 bases, the J end lost 0 bases, and 22 bases lay between the germline ends. CDR3 length: 18 residues. Germline V gene data show CDR1 as SEHNR and CDR2 as FQNEAQ (reference sequence). CDR3 loop: CASSANLGDRYMNTEAFF. The CDR3 DNA reads as TGTGCCAGCAGCGCGAACCTCGGAGACAGGTATATGAACACTGAAGCTTTCTTT.

The chain links TRBV29-1 to TRBJ1-5, with D perhaps matching TRBD1 (5 bases). From germline, CDR1 is SQVTM and CDR2 ANQGSEA. This CDR3 comprises 14 residues. V was pared by 4 bases and J by 2 bases, with 12 bases between. The CDR3 DNA follows: TGCAGCGTTGCGGGGGGAGATGGCAATCAGCCCCAGCATTTT. Protein sequence: CSVAGGDGNQPQHF.

The chain has TRBV4-1 and TRBJ2-3; no clear D gene. CDR1 MGHRA and CDR2 YSYEKL come from the germline V gene. This CDR3 is 14 amino acids long. The ends were cut back, 0 bases at V and 11 bases at J, with 15 bases in the middle. CDR3 coding DNA: TGCGCCAGCAGCCAAGATCCGCGACACTTCGAGCAGTATTTT. This encodes CASSQDPRHFEQYF.

The V call is TRBV5-1, the J call TRBJ2-5; the D gene is possibly TRBD1 (5 bases). The CDR3 contains 14 residues. Germline CDR1 is SGHRS and CDR2 is YFSETQ. V lost 0 bases and J lost 2, with 8 bases in between. The CDR3 DNA reads TGCGCCAGCAGCTTGGGTCCAGGGCAAGAGACCCAGTACTTC. Protein sequence: CASSLGPGQETQYF.

V and J are TRBV28 and TRBJ1-3, with D possibly TRBD1 on 5 matching bases. The V end lost 6 bases, the J end lost 4 bases, and 10 bases lay between the germline ends. The CDR3 length is 13 residues. Germline V CDR1 and CDR2: MDHEN, SYDVKM. The CDR3 DNA is TGTGCCAGCAGGAGGGGCGCGGGAAACACCATATATTTT. Residues: CASRRGAGNTIYF.

V gene TRBV7-9 combines with J gene TRBJ2-5; perhaps TRBD1 as D (6 bases). Trimming left V 5 bases short and J 3 bases short, with 16 bases between. Germline CDR1 is SEHNR and CDR2 is FQNEAQ (reference sequence). This CDR3 contains 15 residues. The CDR3 DNA reads as TGTGCCAGCAGCGCGATCAGTTGGACAGAAGAGACCCAGTACTTC. Protein sequence: CASSAISWTEETQYF.

The J gene is TRBJ1-2, the V gene TRBV28, with D perhaps TRBD1 (5 bases). V was pared by 6 bases and J by 4 bases, with 21 bases between. The germline V gene encodes CDR1 MDHEN and CDR2 SYDVKM. There are 16 residues in the CDR3. The CDR3 sequence is CASSLGWGPGAYGYTF. The CDR3 region has the DNA TGTGCCAGCAGCCTCGGTTGGGGCCCTGGGGCCTATGGCTACACCTTC.

The chain joins TRBV7-9 to TRBJ1-2; D call uncertain. Per the germline V gene, CDR1 is SEHNR and CDR2 is FQNEAQ (reference sequence). The germline V and J ends were trimmed by 1 base and 6 bases, with 12 bases remaining between them. The CDR3 is 14 residues long. CDR3 in amino acids: CASSLGAGPNGYTF. The CDR3 nucleotides read TGTGCCAGCAGCTTAGGTGCGGGCCCCAATGGCTACACCTTC.